Sequencing of this T cell receptor beta chain was carried out in a study of T cells after yellow fever vaccination. The V segment lost 8 bases and the J segment 5 bases; nucleotides outside the gene matches: 8. The germline V gene has CDR1 SEHNR and CDR2 FQNEAQ (reference sequence). The CDR3 is 14 amino acids. TCRdb used MiXCR to reprocess the 5' RACE reads, holding one entry per CDR3 protein. The sample has around 600,000 distinct CDR3 sequences; around an eighth are singletons. Source: PBMCs, taken on the day of the yellow fever booster vaccination. This clonotype was obtained from a man aged 30 to 45 who received the YFV17D yellow fever vaccine. V is TRBV7-9 and J is TRBJ2-2, with 7 bases fitting TRBD2. The CDR3 here is CASPRAGETGELFF. DNA of the CDR3: TGTGCCAGCCCGCGTGCGGGGGAGACCGGGGAGCTGTTTTTT.